This record looks at one TCR beta chain sequence and its context. Its cognate antigen is unknown. This entry comes from a study of graft-versus-host responses after intestinal transplantation. Generated by immunoSEQ multiplex PCR, the TCRdb table keeps only in-frame clones and is missing some. The sample has about 90,000 clones, approximately 95% seen once. Looked up from germline, CDR1 is SGHVS and CDR2 is FQNEAQ. The CDR3 length is 14 residues. V gave up 2 bases and J gave up 5 bases, with 10 bases separating them. Specimen: unstimulated CD8+ T cells sorted from spleen or lymph node cells, collected before transplant. The TCR originated in a human donor who was the organ donor for an intestinal transplant. The V and J genes are TRBV7-8 and TRBJ2-4; maybe TRBD2 (5 bases). As DNA, the CDR3 is TGTGCCAGCAGCTTAACGGGGTCGGAAAACATTCAGTACTTC. Translation: CASSLTGSENIQYF.